A single sample gave rise to the 8 T cell receptor beta chains below, sequenced in a study of cytomegalovirus exposure and HLA in healthy donors. Vbeta (60) and Jbeta (13) primers were used in the PCR. Here immunoSEQ multiplex PCR was the method, and the copy in TCRdb shows in-frame clones only, minus some. The top ten hold under 8% of the sample, which has 100,000 or so clones, under 80% seen once. The sequenced sample was PBMCs. These receptors originate from a woman in her 30s in good health and CMV-seronegative.

This rearrangement joins TRBV9 to TRBJ2-7; D remains unclear. CDR1 and CDR2 (germline): SGDLS, YYNGEE. The CDR3 runs 11 residues. The V end was cut by 0 bases, the J end by 6 bases, with 4 bases between. The CDR3 is CASSVGREQYF. The CDR3 nucleotides are TGTGCCAGCAGCGTAGGTCGCGAGCAGTACTTC.

This chain joins TRBV5-1 and TRBJ2-7; 9 nucleotides align to TRBD1. V dropped 0 bases and J dropped 5; count of bases not matched to a gene: 9. The CDR3 runs 16 residues. CDR1 is SGHRS, CDR2 YFSETQ, per germline. CDR3: CASSLGGADRGHEQYF. The CDR3 bases are TGCGCCAGCAGCTTGGGAGGCGCGGACAGGGGCCACGAGCAGTACTTC.

This sequence joins TRBV5-1 and TRBJ2-1; a weak D match, TRBD2 (6 bases). Germline V gene lookup returns CDR1 SGHRS and CDR2 YFSETQ. The CDR3 is made up of 13 amino acids. V was cut by 4 bases and J by 4 bases, with 9 bases left in between. The CDR3 DNA reads TGCGCCAGCAGCGTGACTAGTTACAATGAGCAGTTCTTC. Translated: CASSVTSYNEQFF.

The chain employs TRBV6-5 and TRBJ1-2; D is possibly TRBD1 (6 bases). The CDR3 spans 13 residues. CDR1 MNHEY and CDR2 SVGAGI come from the germline V gene. V was trimmed by 6 bases and J by 8 bases, leaving 16 bases between them. The CDR3 region is CASRRQDLGGYTF. The CDR3 DNA reads TGTGCCAGCAGAAGACAGGATCTTGGAGGCTACACCTTC.

The chain couples TRBV6-1 to TRBJ2-3; D uncertain. CDR3 size: 13 residues. Germline CDR1 reads MNHNS; CDR2 reads SASEGT. The V gene lost 4 bases and the J gene lost 4 bases, with 9 bases spanning the gap. The CDR3 nucleotides are TGTGCCAGCAGTGGAGTTCGGGCAGATACGCAGTATTTT. It yields the protein CASSGVRADTQYF.

The count of this clone is one. This chain links TRBV29-1 with TRBJ1-6, with D perhaps TRBD1 (5 bases). V lost 5 bases and J 9 bases, leaving 14 bases between the germline ends. Germline loops: CDR1 SQVTM, CDR2 ANQGSEA. The CDR3 is 13 amino acids. The CDR3 DNA follows: TGCAGCGTTCGTCCCAGGGTCGGTTCACCCCTCCACTTT. Translated, it gives CSVRPRVGSPLHF.

The gene calls are TRBV29-1 and TRBJ1-5, with 9 bases that match TRBD1. The V gene end was trimmed by 4 bases and the J gene end by 3 bases; junction bases not matched to a gene: 7. Germline lookup yields CDR1 SQVTM and CDR2 ANQGSEA. The CDR3 spans 15 residues. CDR3 amino acids: CSVVQGTGNNQPQHF. The CDR3 bases are TGCAGCGTTGTCCAGGGGACAGGGAACAATCAGCCCCAGCATTTT.

This clone showed up just a few times. The rearrangement uses TRBV7-9 and TRBJ2-5, with D maybe TRBD2 (5 bases). The CDR3 length is 14 residues. The germline V gene encodes CDR1 SEHNR and CDR2 FQNEAQ (reference sequence). The V end was cut by 4 bases, the J end by 5 bases, with 14 bases between. The CDR3 nucleotides read TGTGCCAGCAGCTCAGAGCGGATCGCGGAGACCCAGTACTTC. Translated: CASSSERIAETQYF.